Listed here are 12 T cell receptor beta chains from one sample, sequenced in a study of patients and donors after allogeneic stem cell transplantation (TCRdb year 2020). The receptor library was made with RT-PCR. Sequenced on a NextSeq 550. The public reads were reprocessed in TCRdb via fastp at Q25 and MiXCR, keeping in-frame beta chains. Each entry is one CDR3 protein sequence, shown with its most common DNA and genes. In this sample the table shows some 90,000 distinct CDR3 sequences, about 48% of which occur a single time. 60% to 75% of the sample rests with the top ten. The sequencing sample was made of blood, either unsorted or a sorted T cell fraction (not recorded which). These receptors all come from a human donor who was either an allogeneic HSCT recipient or a stem cell or donor lymphocyte infusion donor (not recorded which). It is not recorded whose cells these are; they may come from a transplant donor.

There are a few counts of this clonotype. The rearrangement links TRBV10-3 to TRBJ1-1; no clear D. CDR3 length: 13 residues. V lost 8 bases, J lost 4 bases, and 14 bases lay in between. Germline V lookup: CDR1 ENHRY, CDR2 SYGVKD. CDR3 nucleotide sequence: TGTGCCATCCAGTACGAGTCGGGCACTGAAGCTTTCTTT. Its protein product is CAIQYESGTEAFF.

This clonotype was counted between two and nine times. The chain joins TRBV5-1 to TRBJ1-2, with D uncertain. This CDR3 is built from 15 residues. From germline, CDR1 is SGHRS and CDR2 YFSETQ. The ends were cut back, 0 bases at V and 3 bases at J, with 12 bases in the middle. The CDR3 DNA sequence: TGCGCCAGCAGCTTGGAGCCAGGCCCTTACTATGGCTACACCTTC. Residues: CASSLEPGPYYGYTF. Using reference TRBV5-1 and TRBJ1-2 for the parts outside the CDR3, the full variable domain is KAGVTQTPRYLIKTRGQQVTLSCSPISGHRSVSWYQQTPGQGLQFLFEYFSETQRNKGNFPGRFSGRQFSNSRSEMNVSTLELGDSALYLCASSLEPGPYYGYTFGSGTRLTVV.

This clonotype was seen a handful of times. The chain combines TRBV4-1 with TRBJ2-1; 8 bases are a match to TRBD1. Looked up from germline, CDR1 is MGHRA and CDR2 is YSYEKL. The CDR3 covers 17 residues. Trimming cost V 5 bases and J 7 bases; bases outside gene matches: 16. The CDR3 loop is CASSEKRFRGLRNEQFF. The CDR3 coding sequence is TGCGCCAGCAGCGAAAAACGGTTCAGGGGGCTAAGGAATGAGCAGTTCTTC.

The CDR3 here is CASSLGLAGVYEQYF. Here the CDR3 DNA reads TGCGCCAGCAGCCTTGGACTAGCGGGAGTTTACGAGCAGTACTTC. The genes are TRBV4-3 and TRBJ2-7; TRBD2 aligns across 13 bases. This CDR3 is 15 amino acids long. Looked up from germline, CDR1 is LGHNA and CDR2 is YSLEER. V gave up 4 bases and J gave up 4 bases; unmatched junction bases: 4.

This clonotype was recorded only once. The chain uses TRBV12-3 or TRBV12-4 and TRBJ1-2, with 10 bases lining up with TRBD1. The length of the CDR3 is 14 residues. Germline trimming cut 3 bases from V and 6 bases from J; bases unmatched to any gene: 4. The CDR3 bases are TGTGCCAGCAGTTTCCGGGACAGGGGCCATGGCTACACCTTC. This codes for CASSFRDRGHGYTF.

V and J are TRBV29-1 and TRBJ1-2; no clear D gene. Germline V gene data show CDR1 as SQVTM and CDR2 as ANQGSEA. The V and J ends lost 4 bases and 1 base respectively, with 16 bases between them. The CDR3 consists of 15 residues. The chain's CDR3 is CSVAGILKNNYGYTF. DNA for the CDR3: TGCAGCGTTGCCGGGATACTAAAAAATAACTATGGCTACACCTTC.

V and J are TRBV24-1 and TRBJ1-5; the D gene is possibly TRBD1 (5 bases). Germline V gene data show CDR1 as KGHDR and CDR2 as SFDVKD. V lost 7 bases and J lost 4, with 10 bases in between. The length of the CDR3 is 13 residues. In DNA, the CDR3 is TGTGCCACCAGAAGGGGCCGGAATCAGCCCCAGCATTTT. It encodes CATRRGRNQPQHF.

This chain links TRBV5-6 with TRBJ1-6; D is perhaps TRBD1 (6 bases). The CDR3 length is 13 residues. The V end lost 4 bases, the J end lost 11 bases, and 13 bases lay between the germline ends. Germline assignment: CDR1 SGHDT and CDR2 YYEEEE. The CDR3: CASSQQGSAPLHF. CDR3 in DNA: TGTGCCAGCAGCCAACAGGGTTCAGCACCCCTCCACTTT.

Comment on this clonotype: Germline is not matched at one junction end, which may reflect a read error. The chain uses TRBV7-2 and TRBJ1-2, with a possible D match to TRBD1 (5 bases). Germline CDR1 and CDR2: SGHTA and FQGNSA. The CDR3 has 14 amino acids. CDR3 coding DNA: TGTGCCAGCAACTTACTCGGGGGAGTTTATGGCTACACCTTC. Protein product: CASNLLGGVYGYTF.

The rearrangement links TRBV18 to TRBJ1-1; D gene ambiguous. Germline V lookup: CDR1 KGHSH, CDR2 LQKENI. Trimming cost V 2 bases and J 0 bases, with 13 bases left between them. CDR3 length equals 16 residues. The CDR3 loop is CASSPGPGRLNTEAFF. The CDR3 coding sequence is TGTGCCAGCTCACCAGGGCCAGGTAGGCTGAACACTGAAGCTTTCTTT. The whole variable domain, remainder taken from reference TRBV18 and TRBJ1-1, is NAGVMQNPRHLVRRRGQEARLRCSPMKGHSHVYWYRQLPEEGLKFMVYLQKENIIDESGMPKERFSAEFPKEGPSILRIQQVVRGDSAAYFCASSPGPGRLNTEAFFGQGTRLTVV.

This sequence joins TRBV5-1 and TRBJ2-4; no firm D call. The germline gives CDR1 SGHRS, CDR2 YFSETQ. V was pared by 0 bases and J by 0 bases, with 7 bases between. The CDR3 consists of 15 residues. The CDR3 DNA is TGCGCCAGCAGCTTGGGACCGGAAGCCAAAAACATTCAGTACTTC. It is translated as CASSLGPEAKNIQYF. The complete variable domain, with remaining parts taken from reference TRBV5-1 and TRBJ2-4, reads KAGVTQTPRYLIKTRGQQVTLSCSPISGHRSVSWYQQTPGQGLQFLFEYFSETQRNKGNFPGRFSGRQFSNSRSEMNVSTLELGDSALYLCASSLGPEAKNIQYFGAGTRLSVL.

The chain couples TRBV18 to TRBJ1-1; TRBD1 is a possible D gene (6 bases). V lost 0 bases and J lost 1, with 6 bases in between. The CDR3 runs 14 residues. Germline V gives CDR1 KGHSH, CDR2 LQKENI. The CDR3 DNA is TGTGCCAGCTCACCACCGGGACAGAACACTGAAGCTTTCTTT. Protein: CASSPPGQNTEAFF.